What follows is one T cell receptor beta chain and its context. This specimen belongs to a study of shared clonotypes between healthy human individuals. The assay was immunoSEQ multiplex PCR, and TCRdb's table has in-frame clones only and misses some. The sample shows some 2 million clones, approximately 94% of them seen only once. Germline V gene lookup returns CDR1 SGHTS and CDR2 YDEGEE. CDR3 length equals 13 residues. Trimming left V 1 base short and J 7 bases short, with 9 bases between. Only CD45RO-negative cells positively selected for CCR7 counted as naive CD8 cells, so terminally differentiated effector memory CD45RA+ cells were excluded.

Sequenced sample: naive CD8+ T cells sorted from blood. This rearrangement joins TRBV5-8 to TRBJ2-4; D possibly corresponds to TRBD2 (5 bases). This clonotype was obtained from a man aged 18 to 29 in good health. CDR3 region: CASSLTGGNIQYF. The CDR3 region has the DNA TGTGCCAGCAGCTTGACTGGCGGGAACATTCAGTACTTC.